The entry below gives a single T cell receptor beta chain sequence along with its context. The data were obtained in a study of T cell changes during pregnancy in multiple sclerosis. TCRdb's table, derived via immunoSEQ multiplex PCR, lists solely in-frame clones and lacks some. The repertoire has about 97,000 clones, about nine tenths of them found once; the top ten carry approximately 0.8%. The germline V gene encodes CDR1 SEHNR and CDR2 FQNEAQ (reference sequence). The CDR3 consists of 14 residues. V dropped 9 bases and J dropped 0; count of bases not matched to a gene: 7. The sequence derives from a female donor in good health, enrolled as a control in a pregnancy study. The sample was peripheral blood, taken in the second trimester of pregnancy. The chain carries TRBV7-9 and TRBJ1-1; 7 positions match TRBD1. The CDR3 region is CASAGQVMNTEAFF. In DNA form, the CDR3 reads TGTGCCAGTGCCGGACAGGTCATGAACACTGAAGCTTTCTTT.